These 6 T cell receptor beta chains were all obtained from the same sample, sequenced in a study of blood T cells in healthy people across ages. Combining a sample-barcoded 5' primer with a J-beta primer mix, a second PCR ran for about 7 to 11 cycles. TCRdb itself ran the 5' RACE reads through MiXCR, one entry per CDR3 protein. The sample shows 710,000 or so distinct CDR3 sequences, 20% to 25% of them seen only once. Source material: blood. These TCRs come from a man in his 70s in good health.

The chain employs TRBV7-2 and TRBJ2-2, with D perhaps being TRBD1 or TRBD2 (5 bases each). Deletions cut 0 bases from V and 4 bases from J, with 9 bases between. The CDR3 extends over 15 amino acids. Looked up from germline, CDR1 is SGHTA and CDR2 is FQGNSA. For the CDR3, the DNA is TGTGCCAGCAGCTTAGCGCTTGGGGGCACCGGGGAGCTGTTTTTT. It translates to CASSLALGGTGELFF. Using reference TRBV7-2 and TRBJ2-2 for the parts outside the CDR3, the full variable domain is GAGVSQSPSNKVTEKGKDVELRCDPISGHTALYWYRQSLGQGLEFLIYFQGNSAPDKSGLPSDRFSAERTGGSVSTLTIQRTQQEDSAVYLCASSLALGGTGELFFGEGSRLTVL.

This chain uses TRBV12-3 or TRBV12-4 with TRBJ1-2; D remains unclear. V lost 3 bases and J 0 bases, leaving 8 bases between the germline ends. This CDR3 region has 14 residues. CDR3 residues: CASSFRSSNYGYTF. Here the CDR3 DNA reads TGTGCCAGCAGTTTTAGGAGTTCTAACTATGGCTACACCTTC.

In this sample, this clonotype turned up a few times. The J gene is TRBJ2-3, the V gene TRBV18, with D possibly TRBD2 on 6 matching bases. V was shortened by 2 bases and J by 0 bases, with 9 bases between the two germline ends. In germline, CDR1 is KGHSH, CDR2 LQKENI. This CDR3 comprises 15 residues. The CDR3 is CASSPLADSTDTQYF. The DNA of the CDR3 is TGTGCCAGCTCACCATTAGCGGATAGCACAGATACGCAGTATTTT.

The chain carries TRBV4-2 and TRBJ1-5; D unresolved. From germline, CDR1 is LGHNA and CDR2 YNFKEQ. V was shortened by 1 base and J by 4 bases, with 11 bases between the two germline ends. The CDR3 loop spans 15 amino acids. CDR3 bases: TGTGCCAGCAGCCAAGGCGGACGAAGAAATCAGCCCCAGCATTTT. Residues: CASSQGGRRNQPQHF.

This clonotype appeared once. This rearrangement joins TRBV14 to TRBJ2-7; D is possibly TRBD2 (6 bases). The DNA end is a closer match to TRBJ2-5, so the J assignment may be wrong. This CDR3 has 14 residues. In germline, CDR1 is SGHDN, CDR2 FVKESK. The CDR3 protein is CASSRRDLQETQYF. The CDR3 nucleotides are TGTGCCAGCAGCCGTCGGGACTTGCAAGAGACCCAGTACTTC.

The chain uses TRBV27 and TRBJ1-5; perhaps TRBD1 as D (6 bases). Trimming took off 0 bases at V and 0 bases at J, with 15 bases between the two ends. Germline CDR1 is MNHEY and CDR2 is SMNVEV (reference sequence). The CDR3 covers 18 residues. The CDR3 coding sequence is TGTGCCAGCAGTTTATCTCCCAGACAGGCGGGTAGCAATCAGCCCCAGCATTTT. Translating gives CASSLSPRQAGSNQPQHF.